This T cell receptor (beta chain) appears in the sequencing data of a study of CD8+CD57+ T cells in acquired aplastic anemia. According to the study, genomic DNA was the template for TCR beta VDJ and CDR3 profiling. TCRdb analysed the reads with MiXCR anew, one entry per CDR3 protein. The sample includes over 250,000 distinct CDR3 sequences, approximately 60% seen only once; the top ten take under 1.5%. Patients included in sequencing had previously demonstrated CD8+CD57+ cell expansion by flow cytometry. The sequenced sample was sorted CD4+, CD8+, or CD8+CD57+ T cells (not recorded which) from PBMCs. This sequence was found in a human donor with aplastic anemia.

The CDR3 bases are TGTGCCAGCAGTTACCCAGGCTCCTACGAGCAGTACTTC. Its protein is CASSYPGSYEQYF. The gene calls are TRBV6-5 and TRBJ2-7, with unresolved D. Germline V gene data show CDR1 as MNHEY and CDR2 as SVGAGI. The CDR3 consists of 13 residues. Trimming left V 2 bases short and J 0 bases short, with 5 bases between.